The present T cell receptor beta chain was sequenced within a study of Graves' ophthalmopathy and Graves' hyperthyroidism. This clonotype was counted many times. Researchers took RNA transcripts and amplified TCR beta CDR3 regions from them. Amplification began with first-round RT-PCR using HTBI primers, then second-round multiplex PCR was performed. Via MiXCR, TCRdb re-called the multiplex PCR reads, giving one row per CDR3 protein. The sample consists of roughly 400,000 distinct CDR3 sequences, about 16% of them appearing once. Germline CDR1 SGHRS, CDR2 YFSETQ. This CDR3 comprises 13 residues. The ends were cut back, 7 bases at V and 2 bases at J, with 12 bases in the middle.

The V and J genes are TRBV5-1 and TRBJ2-5, with D possibly matching TRBD1 (6 bases). Sequencing input: peripheral blood. The receptor was isolated from a woman in her late teens or twenties with stable Graves' hyperthyroidism. The CDR3 region has the DNA TGCGCCAGCTCACAGGGAGATCAAGAGACCCAGTACTTC. It translates to CASSQGDQETQYF.